Each of the 16 T cell receptor beta chains below was sequenced from the same sample in a study of shared clonotypes between healthy human individuals. Some clones are missing from TCRdb's copy, which holds only in-frame ones; the method was immunoSEQ multiplex PCR. Of over 850,000 clones listed, around 82% are singletons. Input material: memory CD4+ T cells from PBMCs. The subset here: CD45RA-negative fraction. Source of these receptors: a man younger than 35 in good health. Some clones in this sample may be carry-over from other donors' samples.

The rearrangement links TRBV7-3 to TRBJ1-2, with TRBD1 matching over 7 bases. J was trimmed by 7 bases and V by 1 base; bases with no gene match: 9. The CDR3 totals 15 residues. Germline CDR1 and CDR2: SGHTA and FQGTGA. The CDR3, as DNA: TGTGCCAGCAGCTTAAAAGGGGGCGGAGGTGGTGGCTACACCTTC. The encoded protein is CASSLKGGGGGGYTF.

The J gene is TRBJ1-5, the V gene TRBV7-2; D unresolved. The germline V gene encodes CDR1 SGHTA and CDR2 FQGNSA. The length of the CDR3 is 12 residues. V lost 4 bases and J 3 bases, leaving 4 bases between the germline ends. Written as DNA, the CDR3 is TGTGCCAGCAGCTACCACAATCAGCCCCAGCATTTT. Its translation: CASSYHNQPQHF.

This rearrangement joins TRBV19 to TRBJ2-1, with a weak D call TRBD2 (7 bases). V gave up 7 bases and J gave up 0 bases, with 25 bases separating them. The CDR3 has 19 residues. Germline V gene sequence: CDR1 LNHDA, CDR2 SQIVND (reference sequence). The CDR3 protein is CASTPFGRGGRSSYNEQFF. The DNA for the CDR3 is TGTGCCAGTACCCCATTTGGGAGGGGGGGCCGGAGCTCCTACAATGAGCAGTTCTTC. Full variable domain (rest looked up from reference TRBV19 and TRBJ2-1): DGGITQSPKYLFRKEGQNVTLSCEQNLNHDAMYWYRQDPGQGLRLIYYSQIVNDFQKGDIAEGYSVSREKKESFPLTVTSAQKNPTAFYLCASTPFGRGGRSSYNEQFFGPGTRLTVL.

The chain uses TRBV6-1 and TRBJ1-2; 12 nucleotides line up with TRBD1. Germline V gene sequence: CDR1 MNHNS, CDR2 SASEGT. CDR3 length: 18 residues. V shed 4 bases and J 4 bases; nucleotides not matched to a gene: 13. The CDR3 reads CASSGKVGTGGFSYGYTF. The CDR3 DNA follows: TGTGCCAGCAGTGGAAAAGTGGGGACAGGGGGCTTTTCCTATGGCTACACCTTC.

The chain joins TRBV6-1 to TRBJ2-1; possibly TRBD1 for D (6 bases). The CDR3 is made up of 14 amino acids. Per the germline V gene, CDR1 is MNHNS and CDR2 is SASEGT. V was cut by 6 bases and J by 10 bases, with 19 bases left in between. The CDR3 coding sequence is TGTGCCAGCAGCGTGGACAGTGGGGTTGGGGAGCAGTTCTTC. Protein sequence: CASSVDSGVGEQFF.

In this sample, this clone turned up a few times. This chain links TRBV4-1 with TRBJ2-5; D remains ambiguous. The CDR3 contains 14 residues. Germline values: CDR1 MGHRA, CDR2 YSYEKL. The V gene lost 4 bases and the J gene lost 4 bases, with 13 bases spanning the gap. The CDR3, as DNA: TGCGCCAGCAGCCTGGTACATTCCGGAGAGACCCAGTACTTC. Translating gives CASSLVHSGETQYF.

In this sample, this clone turned up a few times. V and J are TRBV5-4 and TRBJ2-7; TRBD2 matches at 9 bases. The junction had 12 bases not matched to a gene; V was cut back by 4 bases and J by 4 bases. The germline V gene has CDR1 SGHNT and CDR2 YYREEE (reference sequence). CDR3 size: 16 residues. CDR3: CASSRLTSGGAYEQYF. The CDR3 DNA is TGTGCCAGCAGCCGATTGACTAGCGGAGGAGCTTACGAGCAGTACTTC.

The V and J genes are TRBV2 and TRBJ2-5; D might be TRBD1 or TRBD2, each matching 5 bases. The germline V gene has CDR1 SNHLY and CDR2 FYNNEI. Trimming took 8 bases from V and 5 from J, leaving 21 bases between them. The CDR3 runs to 15 residues. The CDR3 loop is CASDPQRDGIETQYF. In nucleotides, the CDR3 is TGTGCCAGCGACCCCCAAAGGGACGGGATCGAGACCCAGTACTTC.

The chain has TRBV5-4 and TRBJ1-1; D unclear. The V end lost 4 bases, the J end lost 6 bases, and 16 bases lay between the germline ends. Per germline, CDR1 SGHNT and CDR2 YYREEE (reference sequence). This CDR3 has 14 amino acids. The CDR3 nucleotides are TGTGCCAGCAGCCCTGGGCCCCTCGGGCCTGAAGCTTTCTTT. It is translated as CASSPGPLGPEAFF.

The chain employs TRBV11-2 and TRBJ2-7; D call uncertain. The CDR3 has 14 amino acids. CDR1 is SGHAT and CDR2 is FQNNGV in the germline V gene. V gave up 5 bases and J gave up 6 bases, with 17 bases separating them. The CDR3 region is CASSPQLLGSEQYF. CDR3 bases: TGTGCCAGCAGCCCACAACTTCTGGGGTCCGAGCAGTACTTC.

The rearrangement links TRBV4-2 to TRBJ2-5; a weak D match, TRBD1 (5 bases). The V end lost 0 bases, the J end lost 6 bases, and 14 bases lay between the germline ends. The germline V gene encodes CDR1 LGHNA and CDR2 YNFKEQ. The CDR3 loop spans 15 amino acids. The CDR3 protein is CASSQEFSPGKTQYF. In nucleotides, the CDR3 is TGTGCCAGCAGCCAAGAATTCTCTCCAGGGAAGACCCAGTACTTC.

The chain recombines TRBV11-3 with TRBJ2-3; 8 bases align to TRBD2. The J segment lost 5 bases and the V segment lost 6 bases, leaving 16 bases of the junction unmatched. Germline V gene data show CDR1 as SGHNT and CDR2 as YENEEA. The CDR3 loop spans 17 amino acids. The CDR3 spells CASRPSGTSSLLDTQYF. The CDR3 coding sequence is TGTGCCAGCAGACCGAGTGGGACTAGTAGTCTCCTAGATACGCAGTATTTT.

The chain links TRBV5-1 to TRBJ2-1; D ambiguous. CDR1 is SGHRS and CDR2 is YFSETQ in the germline V gene. The ends were cut back, 0 bases at V and 0 bases at J, with 10 bases in the middle. The CDR3 totals 16 residues. The CDR3 sequence is CASSLDLRSSYNEQFF. In DNA form, the CDR3 reads TGCGCCAGCAGCTTGGATCTTCGTTCCTCCTACAATGAGCAGTTCTTC. Supplemented by reference TRBV5-1 and TRBJ2-1, the full variable domain reads KAGVTQTPRYLIKTRGQQVTLSCSPISGHRSVSWYQQTPGQGLQFLFEYFSETQRNKGNFPGRFSGRQFSNSRSEMNVSTLELGDSALYLCASSLDLRSSYNEQFFGPGTRLTVL.

This rearrangement joins TRBV4-2 to TRBJ2-2, with D perhaps matching TRBD1 or TRBD2 (6 bases each). CDR1 LGHNA and CDR2 YNFKEQ come from the germline V gene. The CDR3 extends over 15 amino acids. V lost 2 bases and J lost 4, with 11 bases in between. The CDR3 DNA reads as TGTGCCAGCAGCCAACGCGGGACACGCACCGGGGAGCTGTTTTTT. This codes for CASSQRGTRTGELFF.

The V call is TRBV19, the J call TRBJ1-3, with a tentative D call TRBD1 (6 bases). The CDR3 loop spans 14 amino acids. The germline V gene has CDR1 LNHDA and CDR2 SQIVND (reference sequence). V was trimmed by 7 bases and J by 1 base, leaving 11 bases between them. The CDR3 sequence is CASTRGGSGNTIYF. For the CDR3, the DNA is TGTGCCAGTACCCGAGGGGGATCTGGAAACACCATATATTTT.

The rearrangement uses TRBV2 and TRBJ2-1; TRBD2 agrees at 11 bases. The junction had 6 bases not matched to a gene; V was cut back by 7 bases and J by 1 base. Germline assignment: CDR1 SNHLY and CDR2 FYNNEI. The CDR3 is 16 amino acids. The DNA of the CDR3 is TGTGCCAGCAACCGACTAGCGGGACTTTCCTACAATGAGCAGTTCTTC. Translated, it gives CASNRLAGLSYNEQFF.